The rows below give T cell receptor beta chains drawn from one sample of a study of a mutant IDH1 vaccine in newly diagnosed glioma. These receptors' antigens are unknown. Sequencing was performed with immunoSEQ multiplex PCR; in TCRdb, only in-frame clones are kept and a portion is missing. Found here are roughly 57,000 clones, around 91% of them singletons; the top ten hold more than 1.5%. Here the sequenced sample was PBMCs, taken from a glioma patient whose treatment included an IDH1 peptide vaccine. These receptors all come from a man aged 35 to 55 with glioma. Both conserved end residues are part of each CDR3. A D gene is named only where the DNA matches it firmly. Expanded clones are given a class, and other clones once, few, many or no size at all.

size: few
D: TRBD1
J: TRBJ1-3
V: TRBV6-1
CDR3: CASRVGQLGNTIYF
DNA: TGTGCCAGCAGAGTGGGACAGCTTGGAAACACCATATATTTT

size: once
D: TRBD1
J: TRBJ2-3
V: TRBV7-3
CDR3: CASSQRTGLDTQYF
DNA: TGTGCCAGCAGCCAGAGGACAGGCTTGGATACGCAGTATTTT

size: -
D: -
J: TRBJ2-2
V: TRBV2
CDR3: CASSALTLNTGELFF
DNA: TGTGCCAGCAGTGCCCTAACTCTCAACACCGGGGAGCTGTTTTTT

size: few
D: TRBD1
J: TRBJ2-3
V: TRBV6-4
CDR3: CASSQGTGADTQYF
DNA: TGTGCCAGCAGTCAAGGGACAGGGGCAGATACGCAGTATTTT

size: -
D: -
J: TRBJ2-5
V: TRBV5-1
CDR3: CASSSGQLETQYF
DNA: TGCGCCAGCAGCTCCGGACAGTTGGAGACCCAGTACTTC

size: -
D: -
J: TRBJ1-1
V: TRBV21-1
CDR3: CASSAPRQGRGNTEAFF
DNA: TGTGCCAGCAGCGCTCCCCGACAGGGACGTGGGAACACTGAAGCTTTCTTT

size: -
D: -
J: TRBJ2-5
V: TRBV21-1
CDR3: CASSSRQVQETQYF
DNA: TGTGCCAGCAGCTCCCGGCAGGTCCAAGAGACCCAGTACTTC

size: -
D: TRBD1
J: TRBJ1-3
V: TRBV5-1
CDR3: CASSAGGLGNTIYF
DNA: TGCGCCAGCAGCGCAGGGGGCCTTGGAAACACCATATATTTT

size: -
D: -
J: TRBJ2-5
V: TRBV7-9
CDR3: CASSLGVRGVYQETQYF
DNA: TGTGCCAGCAGCTTAGGAGTCAGGGGGGTTTACCAAGAGACCCAGTACTTC

size: -
D: TRBD2
J: TRBJ2-3
V: TRBV11-2
CDR3: CASSLEAGGRGDTQYF
DNA: TGTGCCAGCAGCTTAGAAGCGGGAGGGCGGGGAGATACGCAGTATTTT

size: -
D: -
J: TRBJ1-1
V: TRBV30
CDR3: CAWSVAVEAFF
DNA: TGTGCCTGGAGTGTGGCGGTTGAAGCTTTCTTT